This T cell receptor (beta chain) was profiled in a study of low-dose radiotherapy and immunotherapy resistance in tumors. By its share, this clonotype is medium-sized. Both a constant-region primer and a V-primer adapter served to amplify TCRs across 15 to 20 PCR cycles. TCRdb independently ran MiXCR on the reads; one entry per CDR3 protein. Among tens of thousands of distinct CDR3 sequences listed, 12% were seen once. The sample's time point: before trial treatment. Per the germline V gene, CDR1 is MDHEN and CDR2 is SYDVKM. V was shortened by 8 bases and J by 2 bases, with 16 bases between the two germline ends. The CDR3 covers 14 residues.

The starting material was PBMCs, obtained before treatment. The genes are TRBV28 and TRBJ2-7; TRBD2 might be the D (5 bases). The sequence was obtained from a female donor with ovarian cancer. CDR3 loop: CASQQAKRTYEQYF. CDR3 DNA sequence: TGTGCCAGCCAACAAGCGAAGCGGACCTACGAGCAGTACTTC. Full variable domain (outside the CDR3, taken from reference TRBV28 and TRBJ2-7): DVKVTQSSRYLVKRTGEKVFLECVQDMDHENMFWYRQDPGLGLRLIYFSYDVKMKEKGDIPEGYSVSREKKERFSLILESASTNQTSMYLCASQQAKRTYEQYFGPGTRLTVT.